One sample yielded the 27 T cell receptor beta chains listed below, sequenced in a study of molecular identifiers for immune sequencing clone quantification. TCRdb itself ran the PCR reads through MiXCR, one entry per CDR3 protein. This sample has around 460,000 distinct CDR3 sequences, with about a fifth found just once. Specimen: naive CD8+ T cells from blood, with Jurkat cell RNA spiked in. This sample's subset: FACS-sorted CD8+CD4-CCR7+CD45RA+ naive T cells. The receptors here all came from a human donor in good health. Some libraries in this study had Jurkat cell RNA spiked in.

This clonotype occurred a few times. The V gene is TRBV27, the J gene TRBJ2-7; D might be TRBD1 or TRBD2, each matching 5 bases. The CDR3 totals 14 residues. V was trimmed by 4 bases and J by 2 bases, leaving 12 bases between them. Per germline, CDR1 MNHEY and CDR2 SMNVEV (reference sequence). This CDR3 reads CASSYGTSAYEQYF. In DNA form, the CDR3 reads TGTGCCAGCAGTTATGGGACCTCCGCCTACGAGCAGTACTTC.

Concerning this clonotype: Just one base apart from a much larger clone, this may be a read error. The gene calls are TRBV7-9 and TRBJ1-1; TRBD1 might be the D (6 bases). CDR3 length: 16 amino acids. The germline gives CDR1 SEHNR, CDR2 FQNEAQ (reference sequence). The CDR3 nucleotides are TGTGCCAGCAGCCCTAGACGGGGGGCGCGGGAGACTGAAGCTCTCTTT. This encodes CASSPRRGARETEALF.

This clonotype was counted between two and nine times. A junction end diverges from the germline sequence, so it may reflect a read error. V usage is TRBV28 and J usage is TRBJ1-6; D is unclear. This CDR3 is built from 15 residues. Germline V gives CDR1 MDHEN, CDR2 SYDVKM. CDR3 nucleotide sequence: TGTGCCAGCAGTTTGGAGCACTCCTATAATTCTCCCCTCCACTTT. Amino acids: CASSLEHSYNSPLHF.

This clonotype was detected many times. The V call is TRBV4-3, the J call TRBJ1-3, with 7 bases identical to TRBD1. CDR3 length equals 16 residues. V lost 0 bases to trimming and J lost 2 bases; unmatched junction nucleotides: 4. Per germline, CDR1 LGHNA and CDR2 YSLEER. In DNA, the CDR3 is TGCGCCAGCAGCCAAGATTTCGGGACAGCTGGAAACACCATATATTTT. Translated, it gives CASSQDFGTAGNTIYF.

This clonotype was recorded at least ten times. This rearrangement joins TRBV4-1 to TRBJ1-1; TRBD1 agrees at 8 bases. J lost 0 bases, V lost 3 bases, and 6 bases had no gene match. Germline V gives CDR1 MGHRA, CDR2 YSYEKL. The CDR3 has 16 amino acids. As DNA, the CDR3 is TGCGCCAGCAGCCAGCCGGACAGGGTCATGAACACTGAAGCTTTCTTT. This translates into CASSQPDRVMNTEAFF.

There are a few counts of this clonotype. The V call is TRBV28, the J call TRBJ1-6; TRBD1 matches at 7 bases. The length of the CDR3 is 15 residues. CDR1 MDHEN and CDR2 SYDVKM come from the germline V gene. Losses at the gene ends were 6 bases for V and 6 bases for J; bases not matched to a gene: 8. The CDR3 is CASSETGTVNSPLHF. The CDR3 nucleotides are TGTGCCAGCAGCGAAACCGGGACAGTTAATTCACCCCTCCACTTT.

This clonotype was recorded at least ten times. V and J are TRBV12-3 or TRBV12-4 and TRBJ1-1; D is unclear. Trimming cost V 1 base and J 7 bases, with 7 bases left between them. This CDR3 has 12 residues. This chain's CDR3 is CASSLGQIEAFF. In DNA, the CDR3 is TGTGCCAGCAGTTTAGGTCAAATTGAAGCTTTCTTT.

The chain links TRBV10-3 to TRBJ2-7, with 9 bases lining up with TRBD2. Trimming took 5 bases from V and 4 from J; bases not matched to a gene: 6. Germline V gene data show CDR1 as ENHRY and CDR2 as SYGVKD. The length of the CDR3 is 14 residues. The DNA of the CDR3 is TGTGCCATCAGTATAGCGGGAGACCTGTACGAGCAGTACTTC. It translates to CAISIAGDLYEQYF.

In this sample, this clonotype turned up a few times. The V call is TRBV27, the J call TRBJ2-1; TRBD2 might be the D (6 bases). CDR3 length: 14 amino acids. Germline CDR1 reads MNHEY; CDR2 reads SMNVEV (reference sequence). Deletions cut 6 bases from V and 5 bases from J, with 14 bases between. CDR3 DNA sequence: TGTGCCAGCAGAGGAATGGGAGGAAACAATGAGCAGTTCTTC. Its translation: CASRGMGGNNEQFF.

This clonotype was detected only a few times. The rearrangement links TRBV19 to TRBJ2-5; 7 nucleotides agree with TRBD1. J was trimmed by 1 base and V by 5 bases; bases with no gene match: 7. This CDR3 has 15 amino acids. CDR1 LNHDA and CDR2 SQIVND come from the germline V gene (reference sequence). CDR3 in DNA: TGTGCCAGTAGTGCTAGACGGGACAGCCAAGAGACCCAGTACTTC. It specifies CASSARRDSQETQYF.

The chain is built from TRBV10-2 and TRBJ2-7, with D perhaps matching TRBD1 (5 bases). V lost 6 bases and J 6 bases, leaving 21 bases between the germline ends. Per the germline V gene, CDR1 is WSHSY and CDR2 is SAAADI. The CDR3 is made up of 15 amino acids. CDR3 sequence reads: CASRGPTPGRFEQYF. The DNA of the CDR3 is TGCGCCAGCAGGGGGCCCACTCCCGGTCGCTTCGAGCAGTACTTC.

The V and J genes are TRBV6-2 or TRBV6-3 and TRBJ2-2; D not resolved. The V end was cut by 7 bases, the J end by 3 bases, with 9 bases between. The CDR3 is made up of 13 amino acids. CDR1 and CDR2 (germline): MNHEY, SVGEGT. The CDR3 region is CASTPTYTGELFF. As DNA, the CDR3 is TGTGCCAGCACCCCTACATACACCGGGGAGCTGTTTTTT.

Only a few counts were recorded for this clonotype. The V call is TRBV6-6, the J call TRBJ2-2; D gene unclear. Per the germline V gene, CDR1 is MNHNY and CDR2 is SVGAGI (reference sequence). V lost 6 bases and J 3 bases, leaving 11 bases between the germline ends. The length of the CDR3 is 14 residues. The CDR3 spells CASSPGPYTGELFF. CDR3 nucleotide sequence: TGTGCCAGCAGCCCTGGACCGTACACCGGGGAGCTGTTTTTT.

A remark on this clonotype: One base away lies a much larger clone, so this may be a sequencing read error. This sequence joins TRBV20-1 and TRBJ2-4; tentative D call: TRBD1 (6 bases). Germline CDR1 reads DFQATT; CDR2 reads SNEGSKA (reference sequence). The CDR3 has 13 amino acids. Trimming removed 3 bases from V and 7 bases from J, with 13 bases in between. The CDR3 reads CSASTGSANIQYF. Here the CDR3 DNA reads TGCAGTGCTAGCACAGGGTCTGCCAACATTCAGTACTTC.

This clonotype has at least ten counts. This chain connects TRBV12-3 or TRBV12-4 to TRBJ2-2; D is uncertain. Trimming stripped 5 bases from V and 0 bases from J, with 10 bases between. The CDR3 is 15 residues long. CDR3 in amino acids: CASSPRLPNTGELFF. The CDR3 DNA reads TGTGCCAGCAGTCCACGCCTTCCGAACACCGGGGAGCTGTTTTTT.

The rearrangement links TRBV10-1 to TRBJ2-7; D is possibly TRBD2 (6 bases). The germline V gene encodes CDR1 WNHNN and CDR2 SYGVQD (reference sequence). The CDR3 has 16 amino acids. V was pared by 4 bases and J by 3 bases, with 19 bases between. The CDR3 DNA sequence: TGCGCCAGCAGTGTGGTGTGGTTGACTAGACTCTACGAGCAGTACTTC. Protein: CASSVVWLTRLYEQYF.

This clonotype was recorded many times. The chain employs TRBV7-2 and TRBJ1-5; unclear D gene. V lost 5 bases to trimming and J lost 4 bases, with 6 bases between them. Germline CDR1 reads SGHTA; CDR2 reads FQGNSA. The CDR3 length is 12 residues. The CDR3 spells CASSPINQPQHF. The CDR3 DNA reads as TGTGCCAGCAGCCCTATTAATCAGCCCCAGCATTTT.

This clonotype occurred a few times. CDR3: CASSRPGTSGNEQFF. The CDR3 region has the DNA TGTGCCAGCAGCCGCCCTGGGACTAGCGGGAATGAGCAGTTCTTC. The J gene is TRBJ2-1, the V gene TRBV7-9; 12 nucleotides align to TRBD2. Germline-derived CDR1 and CDR2 are SEHNR and FQNEAQ (reference sequence). The ends lost 5 bases at V and 7 bases at J; junction bases unmatched: 6. The CDR3 covers 15 residues.

Ten or more counts support this clonotype. The gene calls are TRBV13 and TRBJ2-7; a weak D match, TRBD1 (6 bases). Looked up from germline, CDR1 is PRHDT and CDR2 is FYEKMQ (reference sequence). V was clipped by 3 bases and J by 7 bases, with 19 bases between them. This CDR3 has 15 residues. This chain's CDR3 is CASSFFRGGTGEQYF. In nucleotides, the CDR3 is TGTGCCAGCAGCTTCTTTCGAGGGGGTACGGGGGAGCAGTACTTC.

The chain employs TRBV7-9 and TRBJ2-7; unclear D gene. V lost 1 base and J 7 bases, leaving 17 bases between the germline ends. Germline CDR1 SEHNR, CDR2 FQNEAQ (reference sequence). CDR3 size: 15 residues. The CDR3: CASSLGASVFSEQYF. As DNA, the CDR3 is TGTGCCAGCAGCTTAGGTGCCAGTGTATTTAGTGAGCAGTACTTC.

This rearrangement joins TRBV3-1 to TRBJ1-2; D unclear. This CDR3 is built from 13 residues. CDR1 LGHDT and CDR2 YNNKEL come from the germline V gene (reference sequence). Trimming removed 0 bases at V and 6 bases at J, with 8 bases between. CDR3 in DNA: TGTGCCAGCAGCCAAGATCCGGCTAATGGCTACACCTTC. Its translation is CASSQDPANGYTF.

This clonotype was detected only a few times. J is TRBJ2-1 and V is TRBV9; a possible D gene is TRBD1 (6 bases). V was clipped by 3 bases and J by 0 bases, with 16 bases between them. CDR1 and CDR2 (germline): SGDLS, YYNGEE. The CDR3 has 17 amino acids. In DNA, the CDR3 is TGTGCCAGCAGCGCCATATACAGGGAAAGCTCCTACAATGAGCAGTTCTTC. Its translation is CASSAIYRESSYNEQFF. The complete variable domain, with remaining parts taken from reference TRBV9 and TRBJ2-1, reads DSGVTQTPKHLITATGQRVTLRCSPRSGDLSVYWYQQSLDQGLQFLIQYYNGEERAKGNILERFSAQQFPDLHSELNLSSLELGDSALYFCASSAIYRESSYNEQFFGPGTRLTVL.

This clonotype came up many times. The rearrangement joins TRBV29-1 to TRBJ1-1; possible D gene TRBD1, 6 bases. This CDR3 is built from 13 residues. CDR1 is SQVTM and CDR2 is ANQGSEA in the germline V gene. V was shortened by 5 bases and J by 0 bases, with 10 bases between the two germline ends. The CDR3 sequence is CSVPGQLNTEAFF. For the CDR3, the DNA is TGCAGCGTTCCCGGACAGCTGAACACTGAAGCTTTCTTT.

This clonotype has more than one count but fewer than ten. The chain combines TRBV18 with TRBJ2-7, with 13 nucleotides matching TRBD2. Unmatched junction bases numbered 6, after V lost 3 bases and J lost 4 bases. This CDR3 has 16 residues. The germline V gene has CDR1 KGHSH and CDR2 LQKENI. The CDR3 is CASSPVTSGGWYEQYF. Here the CDR3 DNA reads TGTGCCAGCTCACCCGTGACTAGCGGGGGGTGGTACGAGCAGTACTTC.

The chain joins TRBV11-2 to TRBJ2-7, with D maybe TRBD2 (5 bases). The CDR3 totals 19 residues. CDR1 and CDR2 (germline): SGHAT, FQNNGV. Trimming left V 5 bases short and J 4 bases short, with 30 bases between. Here the CDR3 DNA reads TGTGCCAGCAGCCCCATTAGTCCGGGTCAGAGGGAGCAGGCATACGAGCAGTACTTC. Translated, it gives CASSPISPGQREQAYEQYF.

A word on this clonotype: A much larger clone differs from this one at a single base, so this may be a read error. The missing conserved phenylalanine or tryptophan at the end of this CDR3 makes a read error likely. The chain employs TRBV4-2 and TRBJ2-3, with D hard to call. The germline CDR1 and CDR2 sequences are LGHNA and YNFKEQ. The CDR3 extends over 16 amino acids. Trimming took 1 base from V and 2 from J, leaving 13 bases between them. The CDR3 nucleotides read TGTGCCAGCAGCCAAGTCGAAGCCGTCCCCACAGATACGCAGTATCTT. Encoded protein: CASSQVEAVPTDTQYL.

J is TRBJ1-1 and V is TRBV25-1; no clear D. V dropped 6 bases and J dropped 1 base, with 9 bases sitting between them. The CDR3 contains 13 residues. The germline V gene encodes CDR1 MGHDK and CDR2 SYGVNS. The CDR3 nucleotides read TGTGCCAGCAGGCTCCGGAGGAACACTGAAGCTTTCTTT. Amino acids: CASRLRRNTEAFF.